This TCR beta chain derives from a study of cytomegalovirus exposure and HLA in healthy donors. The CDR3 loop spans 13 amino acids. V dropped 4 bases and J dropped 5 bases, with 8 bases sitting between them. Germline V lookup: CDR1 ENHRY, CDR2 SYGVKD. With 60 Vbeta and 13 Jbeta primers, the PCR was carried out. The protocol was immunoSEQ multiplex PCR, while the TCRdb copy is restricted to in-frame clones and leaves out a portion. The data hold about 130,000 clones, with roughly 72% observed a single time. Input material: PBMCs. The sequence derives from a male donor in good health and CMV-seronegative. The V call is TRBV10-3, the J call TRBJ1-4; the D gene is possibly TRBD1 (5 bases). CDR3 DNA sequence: TGTGCCATCAGTGTGACAGCGAATGAAAAACTGTTTTTT. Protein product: CAISVTANEKLFF.